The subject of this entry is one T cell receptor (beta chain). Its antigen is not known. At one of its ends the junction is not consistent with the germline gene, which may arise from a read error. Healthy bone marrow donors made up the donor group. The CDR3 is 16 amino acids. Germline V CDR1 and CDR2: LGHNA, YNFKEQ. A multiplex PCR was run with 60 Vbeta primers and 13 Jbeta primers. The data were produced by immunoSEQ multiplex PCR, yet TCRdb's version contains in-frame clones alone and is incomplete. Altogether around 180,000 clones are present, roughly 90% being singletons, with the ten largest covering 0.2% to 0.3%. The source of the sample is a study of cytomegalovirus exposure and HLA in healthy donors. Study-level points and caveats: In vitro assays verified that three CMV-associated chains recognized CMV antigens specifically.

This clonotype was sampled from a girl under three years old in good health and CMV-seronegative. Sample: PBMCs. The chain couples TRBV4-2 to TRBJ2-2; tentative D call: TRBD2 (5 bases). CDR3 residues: CASSQDQRSEHRGAVF. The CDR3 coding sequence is TGTGCCAGCAGCCAAGATCAACGGAGCGAACACCGGGGAGCTGTTTTT.